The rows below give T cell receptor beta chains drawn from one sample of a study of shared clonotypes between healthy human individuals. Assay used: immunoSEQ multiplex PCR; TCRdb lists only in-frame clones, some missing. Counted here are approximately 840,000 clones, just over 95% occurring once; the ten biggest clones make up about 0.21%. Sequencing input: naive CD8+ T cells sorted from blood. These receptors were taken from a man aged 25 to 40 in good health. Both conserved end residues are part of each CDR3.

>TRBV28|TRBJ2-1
CASSSREGSYNEQFF
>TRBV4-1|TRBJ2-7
CASSQEVETSGSLYYEQYF
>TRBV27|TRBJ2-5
CASSLLGPQETQYF
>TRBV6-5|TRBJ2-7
CASSYGLASYEQYF
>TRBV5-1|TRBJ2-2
CASSPLHPSTGELFF
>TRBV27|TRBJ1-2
CASSVQGGSYGYTF
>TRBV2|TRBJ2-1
CASRELGGGHNEQFF
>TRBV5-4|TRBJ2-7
CASSPGLFYEQYF
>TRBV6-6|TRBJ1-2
CASSYRPPNYGYTF
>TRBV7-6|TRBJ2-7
CASSLERTSGSRYEQYF
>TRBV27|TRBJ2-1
CASSLEGLYNEQFF
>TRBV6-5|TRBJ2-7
CASSYTSGSLNEQYF
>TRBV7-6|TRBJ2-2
CASSLEGTENTGELFF
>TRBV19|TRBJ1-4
CASSTSPGQHEKLFF
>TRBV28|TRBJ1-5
CASSSHRGPQHF
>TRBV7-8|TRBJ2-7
CASSLRTSYEQYF
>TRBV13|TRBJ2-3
CASSLRAGGFSDTQYF
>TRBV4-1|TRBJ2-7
CASSQDSLAYEQYF
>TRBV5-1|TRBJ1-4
CASSLKGVTNEKLFF
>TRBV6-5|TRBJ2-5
CASSYTQGTGGTQYF
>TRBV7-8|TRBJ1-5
CASSLGSGQPQHF
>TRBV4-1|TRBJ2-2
CASSQAGAGEHGTGELFF
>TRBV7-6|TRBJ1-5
CASSLEGHSNQPQHF
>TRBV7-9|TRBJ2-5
CASSLELAGDETQYF
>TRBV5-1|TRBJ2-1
CASSLIGLVSYNEQFF
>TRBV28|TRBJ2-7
CASSSPVGSMGEQYF
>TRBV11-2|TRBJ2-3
CASSSGIAEYTDTQYF
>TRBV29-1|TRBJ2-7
CSVEVTSATYEQYF
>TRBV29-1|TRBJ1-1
CSVDQTAMNTEAFF
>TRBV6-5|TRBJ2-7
CASSSPMTSGTGEQYF
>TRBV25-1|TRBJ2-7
CASSDYEQYF
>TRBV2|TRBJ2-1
CASRPTSGRAKEQFF
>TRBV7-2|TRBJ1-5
CASSLADNSNQPQHF
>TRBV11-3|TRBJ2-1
CASSSRLDSSEQFF
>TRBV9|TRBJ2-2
CASSVFGQPTFDTGELFF
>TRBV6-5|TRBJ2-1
CASSRSSGEYNEQFF
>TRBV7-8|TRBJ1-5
CASSLAARTGIGQPQHF
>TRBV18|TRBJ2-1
CASSLQGASFYNEQFF
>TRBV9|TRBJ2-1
CASSYSGTGANEQFF
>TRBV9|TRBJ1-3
CASSVSVGSGTGSEPSGNTIYF
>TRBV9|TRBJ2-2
CASSSRVTGELFF
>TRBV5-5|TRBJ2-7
CASSRTGTVSYEQYF